The source of this T cell receptor (beta chain) is a study of cytotoxic CD8 clonotypes in ibrutinib-treated CLL. Produced via immunoSEQ multiplex PCR; TCRdb's table is partial and in-frame only. Of a few hundred thousand clones in the sample, roughly two thirds were seen once. This clone was picked up one time. Germline V gene data show CDR1 as LNHDA and CDR2 as SQIVND (reference sequence). The ends were cut back, 3 bases at V and 5 bases at J, with 14 bases in the middle. CDR3 length: 15 amino acids. This chain connects TRBV19 to TRBJ2-1; weak D call: TRBD2 (6 bases). Sequencing was performed on PBMCs, taken after 36 months of ibrutinib treatment. This clonotype originated in a human donor with chronic lymphocytic leukemia. CDR3 region: CASSIPRLAHNEQFF. CDR3 coding DNA: TGTGCCAGTAGTATTCCCCGGCTAGCGCACAATGAGCAGTTCTTC.